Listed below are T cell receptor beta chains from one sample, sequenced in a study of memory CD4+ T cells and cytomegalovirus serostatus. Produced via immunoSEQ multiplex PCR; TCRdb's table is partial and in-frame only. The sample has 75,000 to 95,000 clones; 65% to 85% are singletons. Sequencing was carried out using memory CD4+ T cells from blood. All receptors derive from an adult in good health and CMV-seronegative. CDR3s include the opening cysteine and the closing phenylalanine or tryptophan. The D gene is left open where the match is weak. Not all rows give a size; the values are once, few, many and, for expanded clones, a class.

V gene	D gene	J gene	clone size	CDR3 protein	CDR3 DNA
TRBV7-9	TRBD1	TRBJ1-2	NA	CASSLETGGGYTF	TGTGCCAGCAGCTTAGAAACAGGGGGTGGCTACACCTTC
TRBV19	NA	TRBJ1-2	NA	CASSIARAYGYTF	TGTGCCAGTAGTATAGCCAGGGCCTATGGCTACACCTTC
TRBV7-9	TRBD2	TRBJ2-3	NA	CASSRTSGDTQYF	TGTGCCAGCAGCCGGACTAGCGGAGATACGCAGTATTTT
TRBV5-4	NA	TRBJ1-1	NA	CASSLGEGATEAFF	TGTGCCAGCAGCTTAGGAGAAGGGGCCACTGAAGCTTTCTTT
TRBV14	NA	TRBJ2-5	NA	CASSRRTGFETQYF	TGTGCCAGCAGCCGCCGTACAGGGTTTGAGACCCAGTACTTC
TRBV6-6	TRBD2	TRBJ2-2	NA	CASSSPSTGGTGELFF	TGTGCCAGCAGTTCCCCCTCCACGGGAGGCACCGGGGAGCTGTTTTTT
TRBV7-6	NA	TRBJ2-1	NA	CASSLGRTSYNEQFF	TGTGCCAGCAGCTTAGGACGGACCTCCTACAATGAGCAGTTCTTC
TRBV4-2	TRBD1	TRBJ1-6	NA	CASSRLTGDNSPLHF	TGTGCCAGCAGCCGCTTAACAGGGGATAATTCACCCCTCCACTTT
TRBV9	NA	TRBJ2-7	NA	CASSVGNRGAREQYF	TGTGCCAGCAGCGTAGGTAATCGGGGGGCCCGCGAGCAGTACTTC
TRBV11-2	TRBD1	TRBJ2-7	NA	CATSRDRSLEQYF	TGTGCCACCTCCCGGGACAGGTCCCTCGAGCAGTACTTC
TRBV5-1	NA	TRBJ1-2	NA	CASSLGQDYGYTF	TGCGCCAGCAGCTTGGGGCAGGACTATGGCTACACCTTC
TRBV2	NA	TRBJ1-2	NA	CASTRSGGYTF	TGTGCCAGCACCCGTAGTGGTGGCTACACCTTC
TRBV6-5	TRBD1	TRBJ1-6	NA	CASSYSSGGWDSPLHF	TGTGCCAGCAGTTATTCCTCAGGGGGCTGGGATTCACCCCTCCACTTT
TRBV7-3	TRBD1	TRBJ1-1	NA	CASSPIPLLRGRTEAFF	TGTGCCAGCAGCCCCATCCCCTTGCTCAGGGGGCGGACTGAAGCTTTCTTT
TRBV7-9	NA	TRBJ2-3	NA	CASSLTSSTDTQYF	TGTGCCAGCAGCTTAACCAGTAGCACAGATACGCAGTATTTT
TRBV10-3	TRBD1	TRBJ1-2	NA	CAIRDSGQGIGYTF	TGTGCCATCAGGGATTCAGGACAGGGCATTGGCTACACCTTC
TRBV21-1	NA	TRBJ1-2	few	CASSKDNYGYTF	TGTGCCAGCAGCAAGGACAACTATGGCTACACCTTC
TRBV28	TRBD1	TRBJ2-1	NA	CASSSRDRLPQGVIF	TGTGCCAGCAGTTCTCGGGACAGGTTACCCCAAGGCGTTATCTTC
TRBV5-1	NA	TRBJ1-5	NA	CASSREGNQPQHF	TGCGCCAGCAGTCGGGAGGGGAATCAGCCCCAGCATTTT
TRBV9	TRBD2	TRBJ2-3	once	CASSGSGNSHF	TGTGCCAGCAGCGGCAGCGGGAACTCTCATTTT
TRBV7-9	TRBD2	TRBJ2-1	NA	CASSPGGAHNEQFF	TGTGCCAGCAGCCCCGGGGGGGCTCACAATGAGCAGTTCTTC
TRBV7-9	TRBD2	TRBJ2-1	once	CASSAAGGPNEQFF	TGTGCCAGCAGCGCAGCGGGGGGGCCGAATGAGCAGTTCTTC
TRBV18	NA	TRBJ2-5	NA	CASSPGIGQETQYF	TGTGCCAGCTCACCTGGAATAGGACAAGAGACCCAGTACTTC
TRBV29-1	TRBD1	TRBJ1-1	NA	CSVVLGVGTGVTEAFF	TGCAGCGTTGTCCTCGGGGTCGGGACAGGGGTCACTGAAGCTTTCTTT
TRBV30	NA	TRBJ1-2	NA	CAWTGGHYGYTF	TGTGCCTGGACCGGTGGCCACTATGGCTACACCTTC
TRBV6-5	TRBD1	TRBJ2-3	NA	CASKSGQELYTQYF	TGTGCCAGCAAGTCGGGACAGGAACTCTATACGCAGTATTTT
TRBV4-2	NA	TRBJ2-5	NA	CASSQDERGLGGETQYF	TGTGCCAGCAGCCAAGATGAGAGGGGTCTTGGTGGAGAGACCCAGTACTTC
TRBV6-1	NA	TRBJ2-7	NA	CASSVSYEQYF	TGTGCCAGCAGTGTCAGCTACGAGCAGTACTTC
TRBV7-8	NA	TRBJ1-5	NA	CASREAGDSNQPQHF	TGTGCCAGCAGGGAGGCAGGGGATAGCAATCAGCCCCAGCATTTT
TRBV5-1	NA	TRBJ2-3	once	CASSTGTGSDTQYF	TGCGCCAGCAGCACAGGGACGGGATCAGATACGCAGTATTTT
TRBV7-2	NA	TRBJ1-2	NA	CASSQNSGGTNYGYTF	TGTGCCAGCAGCCAGAACTCAGGAGGAACTAACTATGGCTACACCTTC
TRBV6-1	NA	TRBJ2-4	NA	CASSEAYTGLGAKNIQYF	TGTGCCAGCAGTGAAGCGTACACGGGGCTCGGAGCCAAAAACATTCAGTACTTC
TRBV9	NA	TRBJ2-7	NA	CASTQPRGFNGFRYEQYF	TGTGCCAGCACTCAGCCCAGGGGCTTTAATGGGTTCCGGTACGAGCAGTACTTC
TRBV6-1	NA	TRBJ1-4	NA	CASSEGRRNEKLFF	TGTGCCAGCAGTGAAGGGCGGCGTAATGAAAAACTGTTTTTT
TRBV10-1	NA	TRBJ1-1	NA	CATSLPEGAEAFF	TGCGCCACCAGTCTACCAGAAGGAGCTGAAGCTTTCTTT
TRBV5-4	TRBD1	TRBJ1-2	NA	CASSSLVGRQGVGGYTF	TGTGCCAGCAGCTCCCTCGTGGGCCGACAGGGAGTAGGGGGCTACACCTTC
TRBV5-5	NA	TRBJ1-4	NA	CASSFRFATNEKLFF	TGTGCCAGCAGCTTCAGGTTTGCAACTAATGAAAAACTGTTTTTT
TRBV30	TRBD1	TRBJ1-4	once	CAWSLGTGTNEKLFF	TGTGCCTGGAGTCTAGGGACAGGAACTAATGAAAAACTGTTTTTT